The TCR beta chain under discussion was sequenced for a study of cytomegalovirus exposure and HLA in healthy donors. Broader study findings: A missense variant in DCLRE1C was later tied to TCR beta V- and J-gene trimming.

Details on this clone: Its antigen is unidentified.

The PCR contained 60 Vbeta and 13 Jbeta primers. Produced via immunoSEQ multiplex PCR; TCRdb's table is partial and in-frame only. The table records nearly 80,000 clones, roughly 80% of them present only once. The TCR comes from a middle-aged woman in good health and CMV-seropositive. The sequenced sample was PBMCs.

The CDR3 here is CASSRNSVSYNEQFF. The CDR3, as DNA: TGTGCCAGCAGTCGCAATAGCGTTTCCTACAATGAGCAGTTCTTC. The chain couples TRBV7-2 to TRBJ2-1, with TRBD2 as a possible D gene (5 bases). Germline V lookup: CDR1 SGHTA, CDR2 FQGNSA. CDR3 length: 15 amino acids. V gave up 6 bases and J gave up 1 base, with 13 bases separating them.